This T cell receptor (beta chain) comes out of a study of blood T cell repertoires in COVID-19. As for the study in general: Both acute and convalescent COVID-19 samples were obtained from the United States, Italy and Spain. T cells, B-cell-depleted T cells, or PBMCs supplied cDNA or gDNA.

Trimming pared 3 bases from V and 13 bases from J, leaving 31 bases between. The length of the CDR3 is 19 residues. Germline V gene sequence: CDR1 MDHEN, CDR2 SYDVKM. In the original processing: Counts of nucleated cells, estimated from reference gene primer amplification, were obtained. TCRdb's copy holds only in-frame clones and misses some; the assay was immunoSEQ multiplex PCR. The V and J calls and clone size are taken from that table; D and trimming were inferred from the DNA. This sample has 65,000 to 95,000 clones, with around four fifths found just once. The sample taken for sequencing was peripheral blood. This TCR derives from a man older than 75 with active or convalescent COVID-19. V gene TRBV28 combines with J gene TRBJ1-6; TRBD1 is a possible D gene (5 bases). CDR3 sequence: CASSLAGPPVGGRGGPLHF. In nucleotides, the CDR3 is TGTGCCAGCAGTTTGGCAGGGCCCCCTGTGGGAGGGCGCGGCGGGCCCCTCCACTTT. Complete variable domain (other parts from reference TRBV28 and TRBJ1-6): DVKVTQSSRYLVKRTGEKVFLECVQDMDHENMFWYRQDPGLGLRLIYFSYDVKMKEKGDIPEGYSVSREKKERFSLILESASTNQTSMYLCASSLAGPPVGGRGGPLHFGNGTRLTVT.